One sample yielded the 13 T cell receptor beta chains listed below, sequenced in a study of cytomegalovirus exposure and HLA in healthy donors. PCR primers comprised 60 Vbeta and 13 Jbeta primers. The protocol was immunoSEQ multiplex PCR, while the TCRdb copy is restricted to in-frame clones and leaves out a portion. Here the sample table reports around 100,000 clones. Sample: PBMCs. The receptors come from a man in his thirties or forties in good health and CMV-seronegative.

This sequence joins TRBV7-8 and TRBJ1-5; TRBD1 agrees at 8 bases. The ends lost 4 bases at V and 4 bases at J; junction bases unmatched: 6. This CDR3 comprises 15 residues. CDR1 and CDR2 from the germline V gene are SGHVS and FQNEAQ. CDR3 sequence: CASSYGQGGNQPQHF. The CDR3 DNA reads TGTGCCAGCAGCTATGGACAGGGTGGGAATCAGCCCCAGCATTTT.

The gene calls are TRBV9 and TRBJ2-2; 11 bases match TRBD2. With 0 bases clipped from V and 1 base from J, the junction kept 5 bases outside the gene matches. The CDR3 sequence is 18 residues long. The V gene's germline CDR1 is SGDLS and CDR2 YYNGEE. Written as DNA, the CDR3 is TGTGCCAGCAGCGTAGGGCTAGCGGGGGGCTTGAACACCGGGGAGCTGTTTTTT. It yields the protein CASSVGLAGGLNTGELFF.

The genes are TRBV7-9 and TRBJ2-7, with D possibly being TRBD2 (6 bases). The V and J ends lost 6 bases and 7 bases respectively, with 16 bases between them. The germline V gene has CDR1 SEHNR and CDR2 FQNEAQ (reference sequence). The CDR3 spans 13 residues. The CDR3 loop is CASSPNGGWEQYF. The CDR3 DNA is TGTGCCAGCAGTCCCAACGGGGGTTGGGAGCAGTACTTC.

This chain uses TRBV29-1 with TRBJ2-6; 7 nucleotides line up with TRBD1. This CDR3 region has 13 residues. J was trimmed by 4 bases and V by 6 bases; bases with no gene match: 3. Germline V gene sequence: CDR1 SQVTM, CDR2 ANQGSEA. The CDR3 protein is CSVTGSGANVLTF. CDR3 coding DNA: TGCAGCGTGACAGGGTCCGGGGCCAACGTCCTGACTTTC.

The gene calls are TRBV11-1 and TRBJ2-7, with D perhaps TRBD2 (6 bases). The CDR3 contains 14 residues. Germline V CDR1 and CDR2: SGHAT, FQDESV (reference sequence). V dropped 5 bases and J dropped 7 bases, with 18 bases sitting between them. Here the CDR3 DNA reads TGTGCCAGCAGCGCGACTAGAGATATACCGGAGCAGTACTTC. Amino acid sequence: CASSATRDIPEQYF.

J is TRBJ2-3 and V is TRBV5-6; a possible D gene is TRBD1 (6 bases). The V and J ends lost 3 bases and 3 bases respectively, with 14 bases between them. The CDR3 runs 15 residues. Germline V CDR1 and CDR2: SGHDT, YYEEEE. In DNA, the CDR3 is TGTGCCAGCAGCTCAGCGGCACAGGGTACAGATACGCAGTATTTT. Amino acids: CASSSAAQGTDTQYF.

The rearrangement uses TRBV29-1 and TRBJ1-1; the D is unclear. Per the germline V gene, CDR1 is SQVTM and CDR2 is ANQGSEA. This CDR3 is built from 14 residues. V was pared by 7 bases and J by 4 bases, with 19 bases between. The CDR3 region has the DNA TGCAGCGCCAAAGAGGTGGGGAGATTCACTGAAGCTTTCTTT. It specifies CSAKEVGRFTEAFF.

The rearrangement uses TRBV6-5 and TRBJ2-1; D call uncertain. Germline CDR1 MNHEY, CDR2 SVGAGI. This CDR3 has 14 amino acids. V lost 2 bases, J lost 3 bases, and 8 bases lay in between. The CDR3 region has the DNA TGTGCCAGCAGTTACGCGGTCGACTACAATGAGCAGTTCTTC. This translates into CASSYAVDYNEQFF.

The V call is TRBV25-1, the J call TRBJ2-1; 9 positions agree with TRBD1. This CDR3 is 16 amino acids long. Losses at the gene ends were 3 bases for V and 3 bases for J; bases not matched to a gene: 6. Looked up from germline, CDR1 is MGHDK and CDR2 is SYGVNS. Here the CDR3 DNA reads TGTGCCAGCAGTGAGGCGGGACAGGGAGTCTACAATGAGCAGTTCTTC. Amino acids: CASSEAGQGVYNEQFF.

The chain is built from TRBV25-1 and TRBJ2-2; D is possibly TRBD1 (6 bases). The CDR3 spans 16 residues. Trimming left V 6 bases short and J 4 bases short, with 18 bases between. Germline V CDR1 and CDR2: MGHDK, SYGVNS. The CDR3 reads CASSQRGKGITGELFF. The CDR3 coding sequence is TGTGCCAGCAGCCAGAGGGGGAAAGGAATCACCGGGGAGCTGTTTTTT.

This rearrangement joins TRBV6-1 to TRBJ2-1; 8 bases line up with TRBD2. V dropped 7 bases and J dropped 3; count of bases not matched to a gene: 5. From germline, CDR1 is MNHNS and CDR2 SASEGT. This CDR3 region has 14 residues. CDR3 bases: TGTGCCAGCATAATCCTAGCGGGCTACAATGAGCAGTTCTTC. It codes for CASIILAGYNEQFF.

This chain connects TRBV2 to TRBJ2-1; no clear D. This CDR3 is built from 11 residues. Germline CDR1 and CDR2: SNHLY and FYNNEI. V was shortened by 6 bases and J by 4 bases, with 4 bases between the two germline ends. CDR3 region: CASSLYNEQFF. The DNA for the CDR3 is TGTGCCAGCAGCCTATACAATGAGCAGTTCTTC. Using reference TRBV2 and TRBJ2-1 for the parts outside the CDR3, the full variable domain is EPEVTQTPSHQVTQMGQEVILRCVPISNHLYFYWYRQILGQKVEFLVSFYNNEISEKSEIFDDQFSVERPDGSNFTLKIRSTKLEDSAMYFCASSLYNEQFFGPGTRLTVL.

The V and J genes are TRBV10-3 and TRBJ2-5; 7 nucleotides line up with TRBD1. J lost 2 bases, V lost 2 bases, and 2 bases had no gene match. CDR1 is ENHRY, CDR2 SYGVKD, per germline. The CDR3 runs 14 residues. CDR3 residues: CAISEGRGQETQYF. CDR3 coding DNA: TGTGCCATCAGTGAGGGCAGGGGGCAAGAGACCCAGTACTTC.